This entry features one TCR beta chain sequence. Antigen: not known. The CDR3 extends over 19 amino acids. With 5 bases clipped from V and 0 bases from J, the junction kept 13 bases outside the gene matches. In germline, CDR1 is MNHEY, CDR2 SMNVEV (reference sequence). This entry belongs to a study of T cell responses to AZD1222 COVID-19 vaccine. Study-wide points: The span of vaccine-associated CD4 TCRs extended across spike, with dominance at 160-218 and 743-854. Repertoires were collected only later (after the peak T cell response had occurred). Just a handful of people given AZD1222 tested seropositive at baseline.

Method: immunoSEQ multiplex PCR; TCRdb's copy keeps in-frame clones and lacks some. The sample consists of about 94,000 clones, about 88% of them appearing once. The source of this sequence is an adult in good health. Sequenced material: peripheral blood, taken on day 0 of AZD1222 vaccination. The chain combines TRBV27 with TRBJ1-4, with 9 bases fitting TRBD1. The CDR3 region is CASSPRQGVSSSTNEKLFF. CDR3 in DNA: TGTGCCAGCAGTCCAAGACAGGGGGTTTCTTCCTCAACTAATGAAAAACTGTTTTTT.